This entry concerns a single TCR beta chain. Its antigen is unidentified. It was from roughly 20-30 mg of unsorted bulk tissue that RNA and DNA were co-extracted. The sample belongs to a study of tumor-infiltrating lymphocytes in primary liver carcinoma. Study-level background: Samples returned roughly 3.5 to 7.5 million productive TCRbeta reads each. Read depth did not differ significantly between tissue types.

From about 490 ng of total RNA, TCR beta-specific cDNA was reverse-transcribed using a constant-region primer. It was through three nested multiplex PCR rounds of slightly modified ARM-PCR that TCR beta libraries arose. TCRdb fed the multiplex PCR reads into MiXCR, producing one record per CDR3 protein. The sample yields around 50,000 distinct CDR3 sequences, about 73% seen once. Study observations and caveats: Tumors carried a top-250-clone fraction significantly exceeding that of blood (p = 0.039). The overlap of tumor-adjacent and tumor-blood pairs was smaller than that of tumor region pairs.

Sequenced input: liver tumor tissue from sampling region 3. As to subset: tumor region T3, left-lateral pole. The TCR sequence derives from a man aged 35 to 55 with primary liver carcinoma and hepatitis B virus infection.

The DNA for the CDR3 is TGCAGCCTGGATTTGCCTAGCGGGAGTTTAGGGACAGATACGCAGTATTTT. Amino acids: CSLDLPSGSLGTDTQYF. The V gene is TRBV29-1, the J gene TRBJ2-3; 10 nucleotides align to TRBD2. The V gene end was trimmed by 8 bases and the J gene end by 3 bases; junction bases not matched to a gene: 17. Germline values: CDR1 SQVTM, CDR2 ANQGSEA. This CDR3 comprises 17 residues.